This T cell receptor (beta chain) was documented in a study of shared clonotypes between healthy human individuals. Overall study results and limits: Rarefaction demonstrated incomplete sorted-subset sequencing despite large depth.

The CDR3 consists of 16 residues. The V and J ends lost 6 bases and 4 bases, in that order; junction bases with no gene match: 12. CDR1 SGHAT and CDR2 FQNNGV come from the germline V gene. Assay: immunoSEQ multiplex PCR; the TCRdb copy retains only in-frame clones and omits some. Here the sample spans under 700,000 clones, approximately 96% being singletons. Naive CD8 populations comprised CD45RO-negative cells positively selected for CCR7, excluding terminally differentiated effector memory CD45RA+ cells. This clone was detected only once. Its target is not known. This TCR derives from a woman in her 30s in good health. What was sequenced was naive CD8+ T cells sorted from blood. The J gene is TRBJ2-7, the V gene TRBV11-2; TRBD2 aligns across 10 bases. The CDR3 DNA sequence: TGTGCCAGCAGACCTAACTCCGGGACTAGCGCGTACGAGCAGTACTTC. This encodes CASRPNSGTSAYEQYF.